Below, 8 T cell receptor beta chains from the same sample are listed, as sequenced in a study of T-cell memory formation after mild COVID-19. TCRdb re-derived calls from the 5' RACE reads in MiXCR, one entry per CDR3 protein. The table includes about 400,000 distinct CDR3 sequences, less than 25% detected once. Sequenced input: PBMCs or a T cell subset sorted from them (not recorded which). Receptor source: an adult woman who had mild COVID-19 (a few samples of this study predate the infection). Cell type and time point are not known.

This clonotype was picked up a small number of times. The chain carries TRBV5-1 and TRBJ2-4, with D unresolved. The ends were cut back, 5 bases at V and 0 bases at J, with 6 bases in the middle. Germline CDR1 SGHRS, CDR2 YFSETQ. The CDR3 is 13 residues long. The DNA for the CDR3 is TGCGCCAGCAGGGGATTAGCCAAAAACATTCAGTACTTC. As protein: CASRGLAKNIQYF.

At least ten counts were recorded for this clonotype. The chain recombines TRBV7-3 with TRBJ1-1; tentatively, D is TRBD1 (5 bases). Germline-derived CDR1 and CDR2 are SGHTA and FQGTGA. V lost 5 bases and J 0 bases, leaving 7 bases between the germline ends. CDR3 length: 13 residues. The CDR3 loop is CASSRGLNTEAFF. CDR3 coding DNA: TGTGCCAGCAGCAGGGGATTGAACACTGAAGCTTTCTTT.

The chain recombines TRBV5-1 with TRBJ2-1, with 8 bases identical to TRBD1. This CDR3 is built from 14 residues. Germline values: CDR1 SGHRS, CDR2 YFSETQ. The V gene end was trimmed by 4 bases and the J gene end by 7 bases; junction bases not matched to a gene: 7. In nucleotides, the CDR3 is TGCGCCAGCAGCACGGGACAGGCTGGGAATGAGCAGTTCTTC. It specifies CASSTGQAGNEQFF.

The sample holds a few counts of this clonotype. The chain joins TRBV5-1 to TRBJ1-6; 7 bases agree with TRBD1. Germline trimming cut 3 bases from V and 4 bases from J; bases unmatched to any gene: 4. There are 15 residues in the CDR3. Germline V gives CDR1 SGHRS, CDR2 YFSETQ. This CDR3 reads CASSWEGQYNSPLHF. The CDR3 nucleotides read TGCGCCAGCAGCTGGGAGGGACAGTATAATTCACCCCTCCACTTT.

A few counts support this clonotype. The chain uses TRBV28 and TRBJ2-7; 15 nucleotides agree with TRBD2. The CDR3 spans 19 residues. Unmatched junction bases numbered 19, after V lost 4 bases and J lost 9 bases. Germline CDR1 MDHEN, CDR2 SYDVKM. The CDR3 here is CASSYLERPGTSGRKVQYF. DNA of the CDR3: TGTGCCAGCAGTTACCTCGAGAGGCCCGGGACTAGCGGGAGGAAGGTGCAGTACTTC.

This clonotype has a single count. The rearrangement links TRBV28 to TRBJ2-1, with 14 bases aligning to TRBD2. The ends lost 5 bases at V and 4 bases at J; junction bases unmatched: 4. CDR1 is MDHEN and CDR2 is SYDVKM in the germline V gene. The CDR3 loop spans 16 amino acids. The CDR3 loop reads CASSGLAGGPYNEQFF. CDR3 nucleotide sequence: TGTGCCAGCAGTGGACTAGCGGGAGGACCTTACAATGAGCAGTTCTTC.

The chain employs TRBV6-1 and TRBJ2-7, with 7 bases lining up with TRBD2. This CDR3 spans 13 amino acids. The V segment lost 10 bases and the J segment 3 bases; nucleotides outside the gene matches: 9. CDR1 and CDR2 from the germline V gene are MNHNS and SASEGT. The CDR3: CATRLAKGYEQYF. DNA for the CDR3: TGTGCCACCAGACTAGCCAAGGGCTACGAGCAGTACTTC.

The chain combines TRBV19 with TRBJ2-5; weak D call: TRBD1 (5 bases). CDR1 and CDR2 (germline): LNHDA, SQIVND (reference sequence). Trimming shortened V by 10 bases and J by 0 bases, and 9 bases separated the two germline ends. The CDR3 is 12 amino acids. The CDR3 loop is CATSTDQETQYF. CDR3 DNA sequence: TGTGCCACCTCGACAGACCAAGAGACCCAGTACTTC.